These 31 T cell receptor beta chains share one sample of origin, sequenced in a study of blood T cells in healthy people across ages. A J-beta primer mix and a sample-barcoded 5' primer were used in a second PCR of roughly 6 to 11 cycles. TCRdb itself ran the 5' RACE reads through MiXCR, one entry per CDR3 protein. The sample lists 1.6 million or so distinct CDR3 sequences, around 36% occurring once. Specimen: blood. The receptors stem from a woman in her twenties or thirties in good health.

In the case of this clonotype: An end of the junction differs from the germline gene, which may be a read error. The chain employs TRBV4-2 and TRBJ2-1, with 9 bases that match TRBD2. Germline V gene sequence: CDR1 LGHNA, CDR2 YNFKEQ. The CDR3 is 16 residues long. The CDR3 loop reads CASSQDGGLAYSEQFF. The CDR3 DNA is TGTGCCAGCAGCCAAGATGGGGGACTAGCTTACAGTGAGCAGTTCTTC.

The chain joins TRBV4-1 to TRBJ1-5, with a weak D call TRBD1 (5 bases). Germline V gene sequence: CDR1 MGHRA, CDR2 YSYEKL. This CDR3 comprises 15 residues. V was shortened by 0 bases and J by 5 bases, with 11 bases between the two germline ends. Here the CDR3 DNA reads TGCGCCAGCAGCCAAGAAGGGGTAGGGGATCAGCCCCAGCATTTT. Residues: CASSQEGVGDQPQHF.

The table lists this clonotype with a few counts. The chain combines TRBV20-1 with TRBJ1-4; TRBD1 matches at 9 bases. Germline CDR1 reads DFQATT; CDR2 reads SNEGSKA (reference sequence). This CDR3 is 17 amino acids long. The trim removed 6 bases at V and 0 bases at J, leaving 11 bases unmatched. This CDR3 is CSAPSRTGDPTNEKLFF. In DNA form, the CDR3 reads TGCAGTGCGCCCAGCCGGACAGGGGACCCAACTAATGAAAAACTGTTTTTT.

The genes are TRBV30 and TRBJ2-5; D may be TRBD1 (5 bases). Germline loops: CDR1 GTSNPN, CDR2 SVGIG (reference sequence). The V end lost 0 bases, the J end lost 2 bases, and 13 bases lay between the germline ends. This CDR3 spans 15 amino acids. The CDR3 bases are TGTGCCTGGAGTGTACAGAAAGGGGTTCAAGAGACCCAGTACTTC. This sequence encodes CAWSVQKGVQETQYF.

The genes are TRBV7-9 and TRBJ2-7, with D perhaps matching TRBD2 (6 bases). This CDR3 is built from 14 residues. V dropped 5 bases and J dropped 6 bases, with 17 bases sitting between them. Germline values: CDR1 SEHNR, CDR2 FQNEAQ (reference sequence). Here the CDR3 reads CASSIGGAGSEQYF. CDR3 sequence (DNA): TGTGCCAGCAGCATCGGCGGGGCAGGGTCCGAGCAGTACTTC.

Details on this clonotype: At one of its ends the junction is not consistent with the germline gene, which may arise from a read error. The chain joins TRBV29-1 to TRBJ1-2; D call uncertain. Germline V gene data show CDR1 as SQVTM and CDR2 as ANQGSEA. CDR3 length: 16 residues. The CDR3, as DNA: TGCAGCGTTGAGTTCCTGCCGGGCAGGTCCAACTATAGCTACACCTTC. The encoded protein is CSVEFLPGRSNYSYTF.

The table lists this clonotype with a count of one. This may stem from a read error, because a much larger clone lies one nucleotide away. The chain is built from TRBV5-1 and TRBJ2-3; D call uncertain. Between the trimmed V and J ends, which lost 4 bases and 2 bases, there was a span of 11 bases. The CDR3 is 14 residues long. Germline CDR1 and CDR2: SGHRS and YFSETQ. CDR3 nucleotide sequence: TGCGCCAGCAGCCTAGGAGACGACACAGATACGCAGTATTTT. Translating it yields CASSLGDDTDTQYF.

This chain links TRBV29-1 with TRBJ2-7, with a tentative D call TRBD2 (5 bases). Germline values: CDR1 SQVTM, CDR2 ANQGSEA. The CDR3 has 11 residues. The V gene lost 5 bases and the J gene lost 8 bases, with 13 bases spanning the gap. CDR3 protein: CSVPGSGKQYF. DNA for the CDR3: TGCAGCGTTCCGGGGTCGGGCAAGCAGTACTTC.

The chain is built from TRBV10-3 and TRBJ1-2; weak D call: TRBD1 (5 bases). Looked up from germline, CDR1 is ENHRY and CDR2 is SYGVKD. This CDR3 has 14 amino acids. The ends were cut back, 8 bases at V and 0 bases at J, with 13 bases in the middle. CDR3: CAIGTEQSNYGYTF. The CDR3 coding sequence is TGTGCCATCGGGACGGAGCAATCTAACTATGGCTACACCTTC.

The sample holds many counts of this clonotype. The chain carries TRBV15 and TRBJ2-7; no definite D call. With 5 bases removed from V and 3 bases from J, the gap between germline ends came to 11 bases. The length of the CDR3 is 13 residues. Per germline, CDR1 LNHNV and CDR2 YYDKDF (reference sequence). CDR3 amino acids: CATSLTGGYEQYF. CDR3 DNA: TGTGCCACCAGCTTAACGGGTGGCTACGAGCAGTACTTC. Full variable domain (rest looked up from reference TRBV15 and TRBJ2-7): DAMVIQNPRYQVTQFGKPVTLSCSQTLNHNVMYWYQQKSSQAPKLLFHYYDKDFNNEADTPDNFQSRRPNTSFCFLDIRSPGLGDTAMYLCATSLTGGYEQYFGPGTRLTVT.

This clonotype was observed a handful of times. The genes are TRBV20-1 and TRBJ2-7, with TRBD2 identical over 9 bases. V lost 0 bases and J lost 5; bases outside the gene matches: 11. The CDR3 totals 16 residues. Germline values: CDR1 DFQATT, CDR2 SNEGSKA (reference sequence). CDR3 DNA sequence: TGCAGTGCTAGAGATTTGGGAGGACTAGCGAGAGACGAGCAGTACTTC. Its translation: CSARDLGGLARDEQYF.

The chain employs TRBV5-1 and TRBJ1-1; D is possibly TRBD1 (5 bases). Germline V gene lookup returns CDR1 SGHRS and CDR2 YFSETQ. CDR3 length: 13 residues. With 3 bases removed from V and 7 bases from J, the gap between germline ends came to 13 bases. DNA for the CDR3: TGCGCCAGCAGCTCTAGGGGTGGTGTTGAAGCTTTCTTT. Its protein is CASSSRGGVEAFF.

This clonotype was detected only a few times. This chain connects TRBV6-1 to TRBJ2-4; tentatively, D is TRBD1 (6 bases). The CDR3 covers 17 residues. From germline, CDR1 is MNHNS and CDR2 SASEGT. The V end was cut by 3 bases, the J end by 2 bases, with 17 bases between. The CDR3 sequence: CASSDLAGVGTKNIQYF. In nucleotides, the CDR3 is TGTGCCAGCAGTGATCTAGCAGGGGTGGGGACCAAAAACATTCAGTACTTC.

This clonotype was seen more than once but under ten times. This chain uses TRBV10-3 with TRBJ2-3; 7 nucleotides line up with TRBD2. V trimming: 3 bases; J trimming: 1 base; junction bases outside the gene matches: 4. The CDR3 consists of 15 residues. Germline CDR1 and CDR2: ENHRY and SYGVKD. CDR3 coding DNA: TGTGCCATCAGTGAACGGGGGGACCGCACAGATACGCAGTATTTT. This sequence encodes CAISERGDRTDTQYF.

The table lists this clonotype with a few counts. The chain carries TRBV19 and TRBJ2-3; possibly TRBD2 for D (5 bases). Germline CDR1 reads LNHDA; CDR2 reads SQIVND (reference sequence). V shed 4 bases and J shed 2 bases, with 10 bases lying between them. This CDR3 has 14 amino acids. The CDR3 reads CASSRGLLTDTQYF. In DNA, the CDR3 is TGTGCCAGTAGTAGAGGACTTCTCACAGATACGCAGTATTTT.

This clonotype was recorded a few times. For the CDR3, the DNA is TGTGCCACCAGTACGGACGGGGCCTATGGCTACACCTTC. Its protein is CATSTDGAYGYTF. The gene calls are TRBV24-1 and TRBJ1-2, with D possibly being TRBD1 (5 bases). The CDR3 runs to 13 residues. Looked up from germline, CDR1 is KGHDR and CDR2 is SFDVKD. The V gene lost 6 bases and the J gene lost 4 bases, with 11 bases spanning the gap.

CDR3: CASREDSMNTEAFF. The CDR3 bases are TGTGCCAGCAGAGAGGACAGCATGAACACTGAAGCTTTCTTT. The chain couples TRBV2 to TRBJ1-1, with D possibly TRBD1 on 6 matching bases. The CDR3 totals 14 residues. Germline V gene data show CDR1 as SNHLY and CDR2 as FYNNEI. Trimming left V 6 bases short and J 0 bases short, with 11 bases between.

This chain uses TRBV29-1 with TRBJ2-7; D may be TRBD1 or TRBD2 (6 bases each). Trimming removed 5 bases from V and 7 bases from J, with 18 bases in between. This CDR3 has 13 amino acids. The V gene's germline CDR1 is SQVTM and CDR2 ANQGSEA. The DNA for the CDR3 is TGCAGCGTTTGGAGGGGTACAGGGCGGGAGCAGTACTTC. This translates into CSVWRGTGREQYF.

This clonotype was seen a handful of times. This chain links TRBV7-9 with TRBJ2-3; 11 nucleotides match TRBD2. V was pared by 5 bases and J by 4 bases, with 14 bases of the junction left unmatched. This CDR3 has 18 residues. CDR1 and CDR2 (germline): SEHNR, FQNEAQ (reference sequence). The CDR3 nucleotides read TGTGCCAGCAGCGCCCCGGTAAGGCTAGCGGGAGGAGCAGATACGCAGTATTTT. Amino acids: CASSAPVRLAGGADTQYF.

V is TRBV10-2 and J is TRBJ1-5; 9 positions agree with TRBD1. Losses at the gene ends were 8 bases for V and 3 bases for J; bases not matched to a gene: 5. Per the germline V gene, CDR1 is WSHSY and CDR2 is SAAADI. The CDR3 has 14 amino acids. The CDR3 nucleotides are TGCGCCAGCGGTACAGGGGGCCTCAATCAGCCCCAGCATTTT. Translation: CASGTGGLNQPQHF.

CDR3 in amino acids: CASARSGTYNEQFF. For the CDR3, the DNA is TGTGCCAGCGCAAGATCGGGTACCTACAATGAGCAGTTCTTC. The chain couples TRBV7-3 to TRBJ2-1; unclear D gene. Looked up from germline, CDR1 is SGHTA and CDR2 is FQGTGA. The V gene lost 8 bases and the J gene lost 2 bases, with 13 bases spanning the gap. CDR3 length: 14 residues.

Comment on this clonotype: A read error may be the cause here, since a much bigger clone is one base away. The chain links TRBV7-6 to TRBJ2-1, with 7 bases lining up with TRBD2. The last part of the DNA fits TRBJ2-7 better; the J call may be wrong. The CDR3 runs to 16 residues. Germline CDR1 is SGHVS and CDR2 is FNYEAQ. The CDR3 here is CASSLQAGTYYNEQYF. The CDR3 DNA follows: TGTGCCAGCAGCTTACAAGCGGGGACCTACTACAATGAGCAGTACTTC.

This clonotype was recorded many times. The chain carries TRBV29-1 and TRBJ1-2; D perhaps matches TRBD1 (5 bases). Trimming cost V 3 bases and J 6 bases, with 5 bases left between them. This CDR3 region has 10 residues. Germline V gives CDR1 SQVTM, CDR2 ANQGSEA. As DNA, the CDR3 is TGCAGCGTTGACAGGGATGGCTACACCTTC. Its protein product is CSVDRDGYTF.

The chain combines TRBV29-1 with TRBJ2-1; TRBD2 matches at 10 bases. J was trimmed by 1 base and V by 6 bases; bases with no gene match: 6. The V gene's germline CDR1 is SQVTM and CDR2 ANQGSEA. The CDR3 is made up of 15 amino acids. The CDR3 nucleotides read TGCAGCGTGGATACTAGCGGGACTTCCTACAATGAGCAGTTCTTC. Amino acid sequence: CSVDTSGTSYNEQFF.

The genes are TRBV9 and TRBJ2-4; no clear D gene. The J call may be faulty, since TRBJ2-7 better matches the DNA end. This CDR3 is 16 amino acids long. CDR1 and CDR2 (germline): SGDLS, YYNGEE. CDR3: CASSLTPGPSSGEQYF. CDR3 nucleotide sequence: TGTGCCAGCAGCCTTACACCGGGCCCGAGTTCGGGCGAGCAGTACTTC.

A few counts support this clonotype. The chain is built from TRBV18 and TRBJ2-1; 13 bases are a match to TRBD2. CDR1 is KGHSH, CDR2 LQKENI, per germline. J lost 9 bases, V lost 3 bases, and 11 bases had no gene match. This CDR3 has 17 amino acids. The chain's CDR3 is CASSPPGLAGRVGEQFF. CDR3 nucleotides: TGTGCCAGCTCACCCCCGGGACTAGCGGGGCGGGTCGGTGAGCAGTTCTTC.

This clonotype was counted a few times. The gene calls are TRBV28 and TRBJ2-1; D may be TRBD2 (6 bases). The CDR3 is 14 residues long. Germline CDR1 is MDHEN and CDR2 is SYDVKM. V gave up 10 bases and J gave up 7 bases, with 20 bases separating them. CDR3 DNA sequence: TGTGCCATCCAGGGTGCGGGGTCTTCTAATGAGCAGTTCTTC. Translating gives CAIQGAGSSNEQFF.

The count of this clonotype is one. The V and J genes are TRBV2 and TRBJ2-5; D not resolved. CDR1 SNHLY and CDR2 FYNNEI come from the germline V gene. V was trimmed by 0 bases and J by 10 bases, leaving 6 bases between them. The CDR3 is 11 amino acids. CDR3 residues: CASSEAPDQYF. CDR3 DNA: TGTGCCAGCAGTGAAGCGCCAGACCAGTACTTC.

The rearrangement links TRBV20-1 to TRBJ2-5, with D possibly matching TRBD2 (6 bases). CDR3 size: 14 residues. V dropped 6 bases and J dropped 9 bases, with 23 bases sitting between them. Germline V gene lookup returns CDR1 DFQATT and CDR2 SNEGSKA (reference sequence). The CDR3 loop reads CSAVGLRGQMAQYF. CDR3 sequence (DNA): TGCAGTGCCGTTGGGCTGCGGGGTCAGATGGCCCAGTACTTC.

In this sample, this clonotype turned up a few times. The J gene is TRBJ2-2, the V gene TRBV15, with TRBD1 as a possible D gene (5 bases). The CDR3 has 14 residues. Germline V gene lookup returns CDR1 LNHNV and CDR2 YYDKDF (reference sequence). V shed 0 bases and J shed 6 bases, with 8 bases lying between them. CDR3 residues: CATSRDRGSGELFF. CDR3 coding DNA: TGTGCCACCAGCAGAGATAGGGGCTCCGGGGAGCTGTTTTTT.

This clonotype has a count of ten or more. This chain uses TRBV4-1 with TRBJ2-1, with a tentative D call TRBD2 (6 bases). Deletions cut 0 bases from V and 8 bases from J, with 11 bases between. Germline V gene data show CDR1 as MGHRA and CDR2 as YSYEKL. The CDR3 consists of 14 residues. The CDR3 region is CASSQDLGEDEQFF. In nucleotides, the CDR3 is TGCGCCAGCAGCCAAGATTTGGGGGAGGATGAGCAGTTCTTC.